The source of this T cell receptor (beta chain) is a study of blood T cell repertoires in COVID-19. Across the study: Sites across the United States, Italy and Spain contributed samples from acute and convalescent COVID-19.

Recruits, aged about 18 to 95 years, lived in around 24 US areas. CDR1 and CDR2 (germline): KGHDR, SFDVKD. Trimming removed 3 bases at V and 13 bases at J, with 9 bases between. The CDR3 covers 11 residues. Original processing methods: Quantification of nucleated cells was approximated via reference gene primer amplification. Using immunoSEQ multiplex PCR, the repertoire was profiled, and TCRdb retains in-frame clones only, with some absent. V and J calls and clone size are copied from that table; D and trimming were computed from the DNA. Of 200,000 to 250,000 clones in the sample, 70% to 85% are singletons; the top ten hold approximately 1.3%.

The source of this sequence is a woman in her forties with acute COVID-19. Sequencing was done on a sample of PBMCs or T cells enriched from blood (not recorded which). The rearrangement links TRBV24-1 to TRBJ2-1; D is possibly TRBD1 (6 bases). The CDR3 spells CATSDAGVQFF. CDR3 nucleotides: TGTGCCACCAGTGATGCAGGGGTTCAGTTCTTC.